A single sample gave rise to the 11 T cell receptor beta chains below, sequenced in a study of patients and donors after allogeneic stem cell transplantation. TCRdb fed the RT-PCR reads into MiXCR, producing one record per CDR3 protein. The sample yields approximately 90,000 distinct CDR3 sequences, just under 5% seen once. The sequenced material came from blood, either unsorted or a sorted T cell fraction (not recorded which). The source of these receptors is a human donor who was either an allogeneic HSCT recipient or a stem cell or donor lymphocyte infusion donor (not recorded which). It is not recorded whose cells these are; they may come from a transplant donor.

In its sample, this clonotype was seen many times. J is TRBJ2-7 and V is TRBV5-1, with D hard to call. Germline V gene sequence: CDR1 SGHRS, CDR2 YFSETQ. The CDR3 is 15 amino acids. Trimming removed 0 bases from V and 6 bases from J, with 16 bases in between. CDR3 amino acids: CASSLDPAVPTEQYF. Written as DNA, the CDR3 is TGCGCCAGCAGCTTGGATCCAGCCGTTCCTACCGAGCAGTACTTC.

This clonotype has a count of ten or more. V is TRBV3-1 and J is TRBJ2-3; D remains ambiguous. CDR1 and CDR2 from the germline V gene are LGHDT and YNNKEL (reference sequence). The V end lost 1 base, the J end lost 4 bases, and 9 bases lay between the germline ends. The CDR3 runs to 14 residues. CDR3 sequence (DNA): TGTGCCAGCAGCCAAGGGGAAGACGCAGATACGCAGTATTTT. Translation gives CASSQGEDADTQYF.

This clonotype was seen ten or more times. The V and J genes are TRBV5-1 and TRBJ2-1; perhaps TRBD1 as D (6 bases). The CDR3 has 18 amino acids. The germline CDR1 and CDR2 sequences are SGHRS and YFSETQ. V was clipped by 0 bases and J by 7 bases, with 23 bases between them. The CDR3 DNA is TGCGCCAGCAGCTTGGTGAAACAGGGATGGGATGATGGGAATGAGCAGTTCTTC. It is translated as CASSLVKQGWDDGNEQFF.

J is TRBJ2-5 and V is TRBV10-3; D not resolved. Per germline, CDR1 ENHRY and CDR2 SYGVKD. The CDR3 loop spans 14 amino acids. With 3 bases removed from V and 2 bases from J, the gap between germline ends came to 10 bases. CDR3 sequence reads: CAISDSRSQETQYF. CDR3 DNA sequence: TGTGCCATCAGTGATTCCAGATCTCAAGAGACCCAGTACTTC.

The rearrangement links TRBV20-1 to TRBJ2-5, with D perhaps assigned TRBD1 or TRBD2 (6 bases each). The CDR3 is 13 residues long. The V gene's germline CDR1 is DFQATT and CDR2 SNEGSKA (reference sequence). V lost 3 bases to trimming and J lost 5 bases, with 13 bases between them. CDR3 sequence: CSASWQGRETQYF. The CDR3 nucleotides are TGCAGTGCTAGCTGGCAGGGGAGGGAGACCCAGTACTTC.

The V and J genes are TRBV4-2 and TRBJ2-2; TRBD2 matches 8 bases. V trimming: 5 bases; J trimming: 6 bases; junction bases outside the gene matches: 8. This CDR3 is built from 15 residues. The V gene's germline CDR1 is LGHNA and CDR2 YNFKEQ. In DNA form, the CDR3 reads TGTGCCAGCAGCGGGCTGGGACTAGTCGCCGGGGAGCTGTTTTTT. It is translated as CASSGLGLVAGELFF.

This clonotype was counted many times. The chain carries TRBV18 and TRBJ2-3; 11 positions match TRBD1. CDR1 is KGHSH, CDR2 LQKENI, per germline. The J segment lost 6 bases and the V segment lost 6 bases, leaving 5 bases of the junction unmatched. This CDR3 spans 14 amino acids. CDR3 region: CASSAGTGGDTQYF. For the CDR3, the DNA is TGTGCCAGCTCGGCCGGGACAGGGGGTGATACGCAGTATTTT.

This clonotype was seen many times. This chain connects TRBV20-1 to TRBJ2-1; 9 nucleotides align to TRBD1. The ends lost 2 bases at V and 1 base at J; junction bases unmatched: 6. This CDR3 region has 16 residues. Germline lookup yields CDR1 DFQATT and CDR2 SNEGSKA (reference sequence). The CDR3: CSARRDRGGSYNEQFF. The CDR3 region has the DNA TGCAGTGCTAGAAGAGACAGGGGGGGGTCCTACAATGAGCAGTTCTTC.

The genes are TRBV10-3 and TRBJ2-7; 12 positions agree with TRBD1. Trimming cost V 2 bases and J 4 bases; bases outside gene matches: 3. CDR3 length: 15 residues. Germline V gene sequence: CDR1 ENHRY, CDR2 SYGVKD. CDR3 DNA sequence: TGTGCCATCAGTGAGGGGACAGGGGGCGGGTACGAGCAGTACTTC. Its translation is CAISEGTGGGYEQYF.

This clonotype was seen at least ten times. Here the CDR3 DNA reads TGTGCCAGCTCACCTGGACGTCTCGGGTACGAGCAGTACTTC. Its translation is CASSPGRLGYEQYF. The gene calls are TRBV18 and TRBJ2-7; D unresolved. Trimming pared 3 bases from V and 4 bases from J, leaving 13 bases between. CDR1 is KGHSH and CDR2 is LQKENI in the germline V gene. The CDR3 contains 14 residues.

The chain couples TRBV18 to TRBJ1-2; 8 nucleotides line up with TRBD1. The germline V gene has CDR1 KGHSH and CDR2 LQKENI. The CDR3 has 12 residues. Unmatched junction bases numbered 3, after V lost 5 bases and J lost 7 bases. DNA for the CDR3: TGTGCCAGCTCATCAGGGGGCGCTGGCTACACCTTC. Translating gives CASSSGGAGYTF.